This entry lists 23 T cell receptor beta chains sequenced from one sample in a study of T cells after yellow fever vaccination. TCRdb passed the 5' RACE reads through MiXCR, listing each CDR3 protein once. The table has tens of thousands of distinct CDR3 sequences, almost 8% seen once. The sample was CD8+ T cells sorted from PBMCs, taken on the day of the yellow fever booster vaccination. The receptors were sampled from a man in his thirties or forties who received the YFV17D yellow fever vaccine.

This clonotype has at least ten counts. The chain has TRBV5-5 and TRBJ2-7; D unclear. V was cut by 1 base and J by 3 bases, with 11 bases left in between. Germline assignment: CDR1 SGHKS and CDR2 YYEKEE (reference sequence). This CDR3 is 14 amino acids long. DNA for the CDR3: TGTGCCAGCAGCTTGTTAGGGCAGAACTACGAGCAGTACTTC. Its translation is CASSLLGQNYEQYF.

This clonotype was found a few times. The V call is TRBV7-2, the J call TRBJ1-1; D call uncertain. Trimming took off 1 base at V and 0 bases at J, with 3 bases between the two ends. Per germline, CDR1 SGHTA and CDR2 FQGNSA. The CDR3 has 13 amino acids. For the CDR3, the DNA is TGTGCCAGCAGCTTAGATTTGAACACTGAAGCTTTCTTT. Translated: CASSLDLNTEAFF.

The V and J genes are TRBV14 and TRBJ2-7, with 8 bases lining up with TRBD2. Unmatched junction bases numbered 5, after V lost 3 bases and J lost 1 base. Germline V CDR1 and CDR2: SGHDN, FVKESK. The CDR3 has 15 amino acids. CDR3: CASSQLLAASYEQYF. CDR3 bases: TGTGCCAGCAGCCAGCTACTAGCGGCATCCTACGAGCAGTACTTC.

This clonotype was seen only a few times. The CDR3 loop is CASSQVLVAGANVLTF. Here the CDR3 DNA reads TGCGCCAGCAGCCAAGTCTTGGTCGCTGGGGCCAACGTCCTGACTTTC. The rearrangement links TRBV4-1 to TRBJ2-6; D remains ambiguous. The CDR3 is 16 amino acids. Germline assignment: CDR1 MGHRA and CDR2 YSYEKL. Between the trimmed V and J ends, which lost 1 base and 2 bases, there was a span of 9 bases.

The chain's CDR3 is CSAGNQGPQYF. In DNA, the CDR3 is TGCAGTGCCGGGAACCAGGGCCCCCAGTACTTC. This sequence joins TRBV20-1 and TRBJ2-5, with D tentatively TRBD1 or TRBD2 (5 bases each). Per germline, CDR1 DFQATT and CDR2 SNEGSKA (reference sequence). V shed 6 bases and J shed 9 bases, with 14 bases lying between them. The length of the CDR3 is 11 residues.

J is TRBJ2-7 and V is TRBV7-9; 9 bases map to TRBD2. The V segment lost 1 base and the J segment 2 bases; nucleotides outside the gene matches: 6. CDR1 and CDR2 (germline): SEHNR, FQNEAQ (reference sequence). The CDR3 has 16 amino acids. The CDR3 spells CASSLGLAGLAYEQYF. The CDR3 coding sequence is TGTGCCAGCAGCTTAGGGCTAGCGGGGTTGGCCTACGAGCAGTACTTC. Full variable domain (rest looked up from reference TRBV7-9 and TRBJ2-7): DTGVSQNPRHKITKRGQNVTFRCDPISEHNRLYWYRQTLGQGPEFLTYFQNEAQLEKSRLLSDRFSAERPKGSFSTLEIQRTEQGDSAMYLCASSLGLAGLAYEQYFGPGTRLTVT.

This clonotype occurred a few times. The chain couples TRBV13 to TRBJ2-3; D may be TRBD2 (5 bases). V dropped 4 bases and J dropped 2 bases, with 25 bases sitting between them. Germline lookup yields CDR1 PRHDT and CDR2 FYEKMQ (reference sequence). The CDR3 covers 19 residues. CDR3 coding DNA: TGTGCCAGCAGCTCCGCCGCCGGAGGTGCGGATGAAGACACAGATACGCAGTATTTT. It specifies CASSSAAGGADEDTDTQYF.

This clonotype was seen only a few times. The chain combines TRBV27 with TRBJ2-7; 7 nucleotides line up with TRBD1. The CDR3 spans 16 residues. V lost 3 bases, J lost 0 bases, and 8 bases stayed unmatched. Germline CDR1 reads MNHEY; CDR2 reads SMNVEV (reference sequence). The CDR3, as DNA: TGTGCCAGCAGTTTCGTCCGGGACAGAGCCTCCTACGAGCAGTACTTC. Its translation: CASSFVRDRASYEQYF.

The V and J genes are TRBV7-9 and TRBJ2-7; 7 bases match TRBD1. CDR1 and CDR2 from the germline V gene are SEHNR and FQNEAQ (reference sequence). V lost 1 base, J lost 2 bases, and 5 bases stayed unmatched. The CDR3 contains 15 residues. The CDR3 region has the DNA TGTGCCAGCAGCTTAGAAGACAGGGTGCCCTACGAGCAGTACTTC. Its translation is CASSLEDRVPYEQYF.

This chain uses TRBV4-3 with TRBJ2-3; TRBD1 might be the D (5 bases). The CDR3 spans 15 residues. Trimming left V 1 base short and J 4 bases short, with 12 bases between. Germline V gene lookup returns CDR1 LGHNA and CDR2 YSLEER. The CDR3 loop is CASSQVTDKADTQYF. CDR3 coding DNA: TGCGCCAGCAGCCAAGTGACAGACAAAGCAGATACGCAGTATTTT.

Here the CDR3 reads CAAGPEGARHNEQFF. The CDR3 DNA sequence: TGTGCCGCAGGGCCTGAGGGGGCCAGACACAATGAGCAGTTCTTC. The chain recombines TRBV12-3 or TRBV12-4 with TRBJ2-1, with 7 bases aligning to TRBD1. The CDR3 is 15 residues long. V gave up 11 bases and J gave up 5 bases; unmatched junction bases: 15.

This clonotype was seen at least ten times. The chain combines TRBV20-1 with TRBJ2-1; maybe TRBD2 (7 bases). There are 13 residues in the CDR3. Germline CDR1 reads DFQATT; CDR2 reads SNEGSKA (reference sequence). V was cut by 7 bases and J by 6 bases, with 16 bases left in between. The CDR3 loop is CSGLQGTTNEQFF. The DNA for the CDR3 is TGCAGTGGTCTCCAGGGGACTACCAATGAGCAGTTCTTC.

This clonotype was found a few times. The rearrangement uses TRBV6-5 and TRBJ2-5, with 10 bases that match TRBD1. Germline V gene lookup returns CDR1 MNHEY and CDR2 SVGAGI. J lost 5 bases, V lost 0 bases, and 15 bases had no gene match. This CDR3 has 19 residues. CDR3 sequence reads: CASSYSSSGSGTGEETQYF. The CDR3 nucleotides read TGTGCCAGCAGTTACTCCTCAAGCGGTTCCGGGACAGGGGAGGAGACCCAGTACTTC.

V gene TRBV12-5 combines with J gene TRBJ2-3, with 7 bases matching TRBD1. Germline loops: CDR1 LGHNT, CDR2 FRNRAP. The CDR3 is 15 residues long. With V trimmed by 7 bases and J by 4 bases, 11 bases remained unmatched. CDR3 region: CASATGQASPDTQYF. In nucleotides, the CDR3 is TGTGCTAGTGCCACCGGACAGGCATCTCCAGATACGCAGTATTTT. The whole variable domain, filled in from reference TRBV12-5 and TRBJ2-3, reads DARVTQTPRHKVTEMGQEVTMRCQPILGHNTVFWYRQTMMQGLELLAYFRNRAPLDDSGMPKDRFSAEMPDATLATLKIQPSEPRDSAVYFCASATGQASPDTQYFGPGTRLTVL.

This clonotype has more than one count but fewer than ten. This chain connects TRBV27 to TRBJ2-3; 7 bases are a match to TRBD2. Germline lookup yields CDR1 MNHEY and CDR2 SMNVEV (reference sequence). This CDR3 spans 15 amino acids. V lost 5 bases to trimming and J lost 3 bases; unmatched junction nucleotides: 8. CDR3 nucleotide sequence: TGTGCCAGCAGTCTCCTGGAAGCGGGAACAGATACGCAGTATTTT. The encoded protein is CASSLLEAGTDTQYF.

This clonotype was seen more than once but under ten times. The CDR3 loop reads CASSLGMVKEQFF. The CDR3, as DNA: TGTGCCAGCAGCTTAGGAATGGTCAAGGAGCAGTTCTTC. The V call is TRBV7-8, the J call TRBJ2-1; D ambiguous. V lost 1 base and J 10 bases, leaving 11 bases between the germline ends. CDR1 is SGHVS and CDR2 is FQNEAQ in the germline V gene. The CDR3 sequence is 13 residues long.

This clonotype was counted a few times. The rearrangement uses TRBV9 and TRBJ2-1; 10 positions agree with TRBD2. This CDR3 contains 18 residues. In germline, CDR1 is SGDLS, CDR2 YYNGEE. V shed 4 bases and J 1 base; nucleotides not matched to a gene: 11. The CDR3 region is CASSPGGLAGGSYNEQFF. In DNA, the CDR3 is TGTGCCAGCAGCCCGGGGGGATTAGCGGGAGGATCCTACAATGAGCAGTTCTTC.

The table lists this clonotype with many counts. CDR3 DNA: TGTGCCAGCAGCTTAGCGGGTGTCGGGGTCGGGAATGAGCAGTTCTTC. Its protein is CASSLAGVGVGNEQFF. This sequence joins TRBV7-2 and TRBJ2-1; possible D gene TRBD2, 5 bases. Deletions cut 0 bases from V and 7 bases from J, with 16 bases between. The CDR3 length is 16 residues. CDR1 SGHTA and CDR2 FQGNSA come from the germline V gene.

This clonotype was detected a few times. The V gene is TRBV6-5, the J gene TRBJ2-6; the D gene is possibly TRBD1 (6 bases). The CDR3 loop spans 18 amino acids. Per the germline V gene, CDR1 is MNHEY and CDR2 is SVGAGI. V dropped 0 bases and J dropped 0 bases, with 12 bases sitting between them. Written as DNA, the CDR3 is TGTGCCAGCAGTTACTCGATTTACAGGGACTCTGGGGCCAACGTCCTGACTTTC. This codes for CASSYSIYRDSGANVLTF.

In its sample, this clonotype was seen a few times. Here the CDR3 reads CASSPADEQFF. CDR3 sequence (DNA): TGTGCCAGCTCACCCGCTGATGAGCAGTTCTTC. The rearrangement uses TRBV18 and TRBJ2-1; D unresolved. Per germline, CDR1 KGHSH and CDR2 LQKENI. V lost 3 bases, J lost 8 bases, and 5 bases lay in between. The CDR3 spans 11 residues.

This clonotype was seen a few times. The chain uses TRBV24-1 and TRBJ2-3; D might be TRBD1 (6 bases). CDR1 KGHDR and CDR2 SFDVKD come from the germline V gene. The germline V and J ends were trimmed by 4 bases and 2 bases, with 15 bases remaining between them. CDR3 size: 16 residues. CDR3 loop: CATSDSYREDTDTQYF. In DNA form, the CDR3 reads TGTGCCACCAGTGACTCTTACAGGGAAGACACAGATACGCAGTATTTT.

In its sample, this clonotype was seen many times. V and J are TRBV3-1 and TRBJ2-7, with a weak D call TRBD1 (5 bases). Trimming shortened V by 1 base and J by 2 bases, and 6 bases separated the two germline ends. The CDR3 spans 13 residues. Germline CDR1 is LGHDT and CDR2 is YNNKEL (reference sequence). This chain's CDR3 is CASSQGTPYEQYF. The CDR3 nucleotides are TGTGCCAGCAGCCAAGGGACACCCTACGAGCAGTACTTC.

The chain employs TRBV5-6 and TRBJ1-1; no firm D call. Trimming took off 5 bases at V and 3 bases at J, with 11 bases between the two ends. In germline, CDR1 is SGHDT, CDR2 YYEEEE. The CDR3 sequence is 13 residues long. The CDR3 protein is CASSGPGYTEAFF. The CDR3 DNA is TGTGCCAGCAGTGGCCCCGGCTACACTGAAGCTTTCTTT.